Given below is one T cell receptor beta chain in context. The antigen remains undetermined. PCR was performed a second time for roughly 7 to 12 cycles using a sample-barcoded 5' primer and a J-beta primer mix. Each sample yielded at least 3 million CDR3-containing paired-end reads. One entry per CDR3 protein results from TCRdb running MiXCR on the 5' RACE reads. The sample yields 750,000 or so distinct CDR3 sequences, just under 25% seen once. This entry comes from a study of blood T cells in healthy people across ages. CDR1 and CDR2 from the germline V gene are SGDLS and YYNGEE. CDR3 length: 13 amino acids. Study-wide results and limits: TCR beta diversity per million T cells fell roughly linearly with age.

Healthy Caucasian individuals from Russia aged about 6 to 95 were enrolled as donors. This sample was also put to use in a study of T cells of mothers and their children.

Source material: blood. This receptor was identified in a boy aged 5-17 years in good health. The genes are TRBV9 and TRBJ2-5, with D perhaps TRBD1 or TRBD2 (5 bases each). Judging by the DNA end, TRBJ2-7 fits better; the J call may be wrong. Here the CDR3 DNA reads TGTGCCAGCAGCATGGGGGTTTACGGCGAGCAGTACTTC. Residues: CASSMGVYGEQYF.